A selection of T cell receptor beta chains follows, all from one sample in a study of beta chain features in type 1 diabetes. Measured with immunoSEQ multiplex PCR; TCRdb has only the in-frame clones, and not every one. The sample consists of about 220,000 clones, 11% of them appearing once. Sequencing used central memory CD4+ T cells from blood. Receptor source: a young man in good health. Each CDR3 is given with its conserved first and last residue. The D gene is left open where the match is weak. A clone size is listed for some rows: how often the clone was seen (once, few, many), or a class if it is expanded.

CDR3nt: TGTGCCAGCAGCCAAGAGCCCGGGACAGGGGTTGGAAACACCATATATTTT; CDR3aa: CASSQEPGTGVGNTIYF; d_gene: TRBD1; abundance: few; len: 17; v_gene: TRBV4-2; j_gene: TRBJ1-3
CDR3nt: TGCGCCAGCAGACGCGACGGGACGGCGGATACGCAGTATTTT; CDR3aa: CASRRDGTADTQYF; d_gene: -; abundance: -; len: 14; v_gene: TRBV5-1; j_gene: TRBJ2-3
CDR3nt: TGTGCCAGCAGTTTCGGGGACTCCAGGGAGACCCAGTACTTC; CDR3aa: CASSFGDSRETQYF; d_gene: -; abundance: -; len: 14; v_gene: TRBV28; j_gene: TRBJ2-5
CDR3nt: TGTGCCAGCAGCTTGAACACTGAAGCTTTCTTT; CDR3aa: CASSLNTEAFF; d_gene: -; abundance: many; len: 11; v_gene: TRBV7-9; j_gene: TRBJ1-1
CDR3nt: TGCGCCAGCACTCGCGACACTGAAGCTTTCTTT; CDR3aa: CASTRDTEAFF; d_gene: -; abundance: -; len: 11; v_gene: TRBV4-1; j_gene: TRBJ1-1
CDR3nt: TGTGCCAGCAGTGAATATAGAGGAGGCGAGCAGTACTTC; CDR3aa: CASSEYRGGEQYF; d_gene: -; abundance: -; len: 13; v_gene: TRBV2; j_gene: TRBJ2-7
CDR3nt: TGTGCCAGCAGCGTAGGGCGGGGGAACACCGGGGAGCTGTTTTTT; CDR3aa: CASSVGRGNTGELFF; d_gene: -; abundance: -; len: 15; v_gene: TRBV9; j_gene: TRBJ2-2
CDR3nt: TGTGCCACCAGCAGAGATCAGGGGACTAGCGGGAACACCGGGGAGCTGTTTTTT; CDR3aa: CATSRDQGTSGNTGELFF; d_gene: TRBD2; abundance: -; len: 18; v_gene: TRBV15; j_gene: TRBJ2-2
CDR3nt: TGTGCCAGCAGACAACCGGCAGGGAACTATGGCTACACCTTC; CDR3aa: CASRQPAGNYGYTF; d_gene: -; abundance: -; len: 14; v_gene: TRBV7-2; j_gene: TRBJ1-2
CDR3nt: TGTGCCATCAGTGGAACGGCTAGCGGAGTCCAAGAGACCCAGTACTTC; CDR3aa: CAISGTASGVQETQYF; d_gene: TRBD2; abundance: -; len: 16; v_gene: TRBV10-3; j_gene: TRBJ2-5
CDR3nt: TGTGCCAGTAGTCCTCGACAGAGAACCTCTTCCTACGAGCAGTACTTC; CDR3aa: CASSPRQRTSSYEQYF; d_gene: -; abundance: -; len: 16; v_gene: TRBV19; j_gene: TRBJ2-7
CDR3nt: TGTGCCAGCAGCCAAGACCTTGGGGACACAGATACGCAGTATTTT; CDR3aa: CASSQDLGDTDTQYF; d_gene: -; abundance: -; len: 15; v_gene: TRBV5-4; j_gene: TRBJ2-3
CDR3nt: TGTGCCAGCAGCGTAGACGAATTCTCAGAGACCCAGTACTTC; CDR3aa: CASSVDEFSETQYF; d_gene: -; abundance: few; len: 14; v_gene: TRBV9; j_gene: TRBJ2-5
CDR3nt: TGTGCCAGCAGCTTCCCCTCGGGGAGGGACTATGGCTACACCTTC; CDR3aa: CASSFPSGRDYGYTF; d_gene: -; abundance: few; len: 15; v_gene: TRBV28; j_gene: TRBJ1-2